This entry lists 29 T cell receptor beta chains sequenced from one sample in a study of graft-versus-host responses after intestinal transplantation. Profiled with immunoSEQ multiplex PCR; TCRdb holds only in-frame clones, not every one. The table records approximately 88,000 clones, about 94% of them present only once. These TCRs are of unknown antigen specificity. Sequences were derived from unstimulated CD4+ T cells sorted from spleen or lymph node cells, sampled before transplant. These TCRs come from a human donor who was the organ donor for an intestinal transplant.

The CDR3: CTSSQDPVAGGHQETQYF. The CDR3 DNA is TGCACCAGCAGCCAAGATCCGGTAGCGGGGGGCCATCAAGAGACCCAGTACTTC. V is TRBV1 and J is TRBJ2-5; no DNA check was done on the table's D call, TRBD2. TRBV1 is tagged as a pseudogene. This CDR3 contains 18 residues.

The chain joins TRBV28 to TRBJ2-3; TRBD1 matches at 8 bases. The V segment lost 5 bases and the J segment 1 base; nucleotides outside the gene matches: 5. This CDR3 contains 15 residues. Germline values: CDR1 MDHEN, CDR2 SYDVKM. CDR3 residues: CASSAGTGGTDTQYF. Here the CDR3 DNA reads TGTGCCAGCAGTGCCGGGACAGGCGGCACAGATACGCAGTATTTT.

The chain employs TRBV4-1 and TRBJ2-7; tentatively, D is TRBD2 (6 bases). Trimming left V 0 bases short and J 4 bases short, with 16 bases between. Germline V gives CDR1 MGHRA, CDR2 YSYEKL. The CDR3 is 16 amino acids. The CDR3 region is CASSQESLAQYYEQYF. CDR3 in DNA: TGCGCCAGCAGCCAAGAAAGTCTAGCGCAGTATTACGAGCAGTACTTC.

This chain links TRBV5-6 with TRBJ1-2; D is ambiguous. Trimming left V 0 bases short and J 1 base short, with 1 base between. From germline, CDR1 is SGHDT and CDR2 YYEEEE. The CDR3 runs 12 residues. The CDR3 protein is CASSLDNYGYTF. DNA of the CDR3: TGTGCCAGCAGCTTGGATAACTATGGCTACACCTTC.

The V gene is TRBV2, the J gene TRBJ2-2; 9 bases fit TRBD1. Germline CDR1 and CDR2: SNHLY and FYNNEI. The ends lost 11 bases at V and 6 bases at J; junction bases unmatched: 10. The CDR3 extends over 14 amino acids. CDR3 residues: CAVGTGFVPGELFF. CDR3 bases: TGTGCCGTCGGGACAGGGTTCGTACCCGGGGAGCTGTTTTTT.

The chain combines TRBV19 with TRBJ2-2; D is undetermined. Deletions cut 4 bases from V and 1 base from J, with 7 bases between. Germline-derived CDR1 and CDR2 are LNHDA and SQIVND (reference sequence). The CDR3 consists of 14 residues. CDR3 sequence: CASSRSLNTGELFF. The CDR3 DNA follows: TGTGCCAGTAGTAGGTCTTTGAACACCGGGGAGCTGTTTTTT.

V usage is TRBV19 and J usage is TRBJ1-1; unclear D gene. The ends were cut back, 4 bases at V and 1 base at J, with 10 bases in the middle. This CDR3 region has 14 residues. CDR1 is LNHDA, CDR2 SQIVND, per germline (reference sequence). The CDR3 bases are TGTGCCAGTAGTAGTGTGACTCCGAACACTGAAGCTTTCTTT. This sequence encodes CASSSVTPNTEAFF.

This clone was observed a few times. The chain joins TRBV5-1 to TRBJ1-4; 11 nucleotides agree with TRBD1. Trimming took 0 bases from V and 5 from J; bases not matched to a gene: 3. The CDR3 has 16 residues. CDR1 is SGHRS and CDR2 is YFSETQ in the germline V gene. The DNA for the CDR3 is TGCGCCAGCAGCTTGGGGGACAGGGGGAGGAATGAAAAACTGTTTTTT. Translating it yields CASSLGDRGRNEKLFF.

CDR3 nucleotide sequence: TGTGCCAGCAGATTTAGGGACAGGGCCTACAATGAGCAGTTCTTC. Translating gives CASRFRDRAYNEQFF. The V and J genes are TRBV6-6 and TRBJ2-1; 9 positions agree with TRBD1. The CDR3 sequence is 15 residues long. Germline V lookup: CDR1 MNHNY, CDR2 SVGAGI (reference sequence). V shed 6 bases, J shed 2 bases, and the junction held 5 bases outside the gene matches.

This sequence joins TRBV7-9 and TRBJ2-7; a possible D gene is TRBD1 (5 bases). Deletions cut 2 bases from V and 3 bases from J, with 11 bases between. The CDR3 consists of 14 residues. Germline values: CDR1 SEHNR, CDR2 FQNEAQ (reference sequence). This CDR3 is CASSLMGQGYEQYF. The DNA of the CDR3 is TGTGCCAGCAGCTTAATGGGCCAGGGCTACGAGCAGTACTTC.

The chain carries TRBV5-1 and TRBJ2-7; D is unclear. CDR1 is SGHRS, CDR2 YFSETQ, per germline. This CDR3 is built from 16 residues. V lost 0 bases, J lost 0 bases, and 13 bases lay in between. The CDR3 protein is CASSLVVTANSYEQYF. CDR3 bases: TGCGCCAGCAGCTTGGTGGTTACCGCGAACTCCTACGAGCAGTACTTC.

The chain is built from TRBV28 and TRBJ2-3; 8 positions agree with TRBD2. J was trimmed by 1 base and V by 6 bases; bases with no gene match: 9. The CDR3 length is 16 residues. Germline-derived CDR1 and CDR2 are MDHEN and SYDVKM. Here the CDR3 DNA reads TGTGCCAGCAGGCTTCCGTCAGCGGGGGGCACAGATACGCAGTATTTT. Its protein is CASRLPSAGGTDTQYF.

The chain uses TRBV19 and TRBJ1-2, with 7 bases fitting TRBD1. The germline gives CDR1 LNHDA, CDR2 SQIVND (reference sequence). J gave up 1 base and V 8 bases, and 7 bases lay outside the gene matches. The CDR3 loop spans 14 amino acids. Here the CDR3 reads CASRGQERNYGYTF. The CDR3, as DNA: TGTGCCAGTCGAGGACAGGAGCGTAACTATGGCTACACCTTC.

The rearrangement joins TRBV30 to TRBJ2-7; D call uncertain. Germline values: CDR1 GTSNPN, CDR2 SVGIG (reference sequence). Trimming pared 4 bases from V and 3 bases from J, leaving 13 bases between. The length of the CDR3 is 13 residues. In nucleotides, the CDR3 is TGTGCCTGGACAGGCACCCCGGGCTACGAGCAGTACTTC. Translation gives CAWTGTPGYEQYF.

The CDR3 here is CASSRDRGEGYGYTF. As DNA, the CDR3 is TGTGCCAGCAGTCGCGACAGGGGGGAGGGCTATGGCTACACCTTC. The V and J genes are TRBV2 and TRBJ1-2; TRBD1 agrees at 9 bases. The ends lost 5 bases at V and 4 bases at J; junction bases unmatched: 8. CDR1 and CDR2 from the germline V gene are SNHLY and FYNNEI. This CDR3 is built from 15 residues.

The chain has TRBV30 and TRBJ2-7; 9 nucleotides align to TRBD1. Germline lookup yields CDR1 GTSNPN and CDR2 SVGIG (reference sequence). The CDR3 runs 13 residues. V dropped 8 bases and J dropped 3; count of bases not matched to a gene: 8. The CDR3 loop is CAARGTGIYEQYF. CDR3 nucleotides: TGTGCCGCACGGGGGACAGGGATCTACGAGCAGTACTTC.

The V gene is TRBV11-1, the J gene TRBJ1-6, with 7 bases identical to TRBD1. CDR1 and CDR2 (germline): SGHAT, FQDESV (reference sequence). The CDR3 consists of 14 residues. Losses at the gene ends were 6 bases for V and 6 bases for J; bases not matched to a gene: 5. As DNA, the CDR3 is TGTGCCAGCAGGGGACAGAGCATTAATTCACCCCTCCACTTT. Translated, it gives CASRGQSINSPLHF. The full variable domain, in which reference TRBV11-1 and TRBJ1-6 provide the parts outside the CDR3, is EAEVAQSPRYKITEKSQAVAFWCDPISGHATLYWYRQILGQGPELLVQFQDESVVDDSQLPKDRFSAERLKGVDSTLKIQPAELGDSAMYLCASRGQSINSPLHFGNGTRLTVT.

This chain links TRBV7-9 with TRBJ1-5; D perhaps matches TRBD1 (5 bases). V lost 5 bases and J lost 4, with 18 bases in between. The CDR3 length is 16 residues. Germline CDR1 and CDR2: SEHNR and FQNEAQ (reference sequence). CDR3 nucleotides: TGTGCCAGCAGCCCAAACAGGTCGGGAGGGAATCAGCCCCAGCATTTT. It is translated as CASSPNRSGGNQPQHF.

This chain uses TRBV4-3 with TRBJ1-1, with TRBD1 as a possible D gene (6 bases). The V gene lost 0 bases and the J gene lost 11 bases, with 22 bases spanning the gap. The CDR3 has 16 residues. Germline V gene data show CDR1 as LGHNA and CDR2 as YSLEER. CDR3 sequence (DNA): TGCGCCAGCAGCCAAGAACATGGCGGTAACAGGGTTGCGGCTTTCTTT. This translates into CASSQEHGGNRVAAFF.

The CDR3 spells CASRPTGTGYGNQPQHF. The CDR3 DNA reads TGTGCCAGTAGGCCGACAGGGACGGGATATGGCAATCAGCCCCAGCATTTT. V is TRBV19 and J is TRBJ1-5; 7 nucleotides match TRBD1. The CDR3 runs to 17 residues. Germline CDR1 LNHDA, CDR2 SQIVND (reference sequence). After removal of 6 bases from V and 2 bases from J, the junction contained 13 bases not matched to a gene. Full variable domain (outside the CDR3, taken from reference TRBV19 and TRBJ1-5): DGGITQSPKYLFRKEGQNVTLSCEQNLNHDAMYWYRQDPGQGLRLIYYSQIVNDFQKGDIAEGYSVSREKKESFPLTVTSAQKNPTAFYLCASRPTGTGYGNQPQHFGDGTRLSIL.

A note on this clone: Other DNA variants within this sample encode the same CDR3. The J gene is TRBJ2-5, the V gene TRBV5-1; the match to TRBD2 covers 8 bases. Germline assignment: CDR1 SGHRS and CDR2 YFSETQ. Unmatched junction bases numbered 12, after V lost 4 bases and J lost 4 bases. CDR3 length equals 16 residues. CDR3 DNA sequence: TGCGCCAGCAGCGTGGAGTGGGCGGGGGGTCGAGAGACCCAGTACTTC. This codes for CASSVEWAGGRETQYF.

The chain carries TRBV28 and TRBJ1-1; 7 bases align to TRBD1. V shed 6 bases and J 1 base; nucleotides not matched to a gene: 5. Germline CDR1 reads MDHEN; CDR2 reads SYDVKM. The CDR3 has 14 residues. CDR3 amino acids: CASSPYRGNTEAFF. The CDR3 nucleotides are TGTGCCAGCAGCCCTTACAGGGGGAACACTGAAGCTTTCTTT.

This clone was observed once. The V and J genes are TRBV27 and TRBJ2-7, with a weak D call TRBD1 (6 bases). The V and J ends lost 3 bases and 2 bases respectively, with 14 bases between them. The germline CDR1 and CDR2 sequences are MNHEY and SMNVEV (reference sequence). This CDR3 comprises 15 residues. The CDR3 bases are TGTGCCAGCAGTTTCCGCGAGTGGGGGCCCTACGAGCAGTACTTC. Amino acid sequence: CASSFREWGPYEQYF.

This clone was recorded only once. The V and J genes are TRBV2 and TRBJ2-2; perhaps TRBD1 as D (5 bases). V lost 4 bases, J lost 0 bases, and 15 bases lay in between. The germline gives CDR1 SNHLY, CDR2 FYNNEI. The length of the CDR3 is 17 residues. CDR3 in DNA: TGTGCCAGCAGTGGAAGGGGAATCCAGGCGAACACCGGGGAGCTGTTTTTT. It yields the protein CASSGRGIQANTGELFF.

This clone has only one observation. This rearrangement joins TRBV4-1 to TRBJ2-2, with TRBD2 matching over 11 bases. The V and J ends lost 0 bases and 3 bases, in that order; junction bases with no gene match: 9. The V gene's germline CDR1 is MGHRA and CDR2 YSYEKL. The CDR3 is made up of 19 amino acids. CDR3 sequence reads: CASSQDLSGLAGYTGELFF. Written as DNA, the CDR3 is TGCGCCAGCAGCCAAGATCTTTCCGGACTAGCGGGCTACACCGGGGAGCTGTTTTTT.

This clone was seen just once. The chain combines TRBV5-4 with TRBJ1-1, with TRBD1 identical over 7 bases. V shed 4 bases, J shed 1 base, and the junction held 13 bases outside the gene matches. In germline, CDR1 is SGHNT, CDR2 YYREEE (reference sequence). The CDR3 contains 17 residues. The CDR3 is CASSRNPVTGTNTEAFF. The CDR3 region has the DNA TGTGCCAGCAGCCGAAACCCCGTGACAGGGACGAACACTGAAGCTTTCTTT.

CDR3: CASSMLNTGELFF. CDR3 bases: TGTGCCAGTAGTATGCTGAACACCGGGGAGCTGTTTTTT. The chain combines TRBV19 with TRBJ2-2, with D unresolved. The CDR3 sequence is 13 residues long. The germline V gene has CDR1 LNHDA and CDR2 SQIVND (reference sequence). V lost 3 bases and J lost 1, with 3 bases in between.

The V and J genes are TRBV6-1 and TRBJ1-1; no clear D. The germline V and J ends were trimmed by 1 base and 1 base, with 10 bases remaining between them. Germline lookup yields CDR1 MNHNS and CDR2 SASEGT. CDR3 size: 15 residues. The CDR3 reads CASSEDGIWNTEAFF. CDR3 nucleotide sequence: TGTGCCAGCAGTGAAGACGGGATTTGGAACACTGAAGCTTTCTTT.

The V and J genes are TRBV7-8 and TRBJ1-5; perhaps TRBD1 as D (6 bases). Germline values: CDR1 SGHVS, CDR2 FQNEAQ. The CDR3 has 17 amino acids. Trimming left V 2 bases short and J 0 bases short, with 14 bases between. CDR3 amino acids: CASSLTQGKNSNQPQHF. The CDR3 bases are TGTGCCAGCAGCTTAACACAGGGAAAAAATAGCAATCAGCCCCAGCATTTT.